Following are 11 T cell receptor beta chains from one sample sequenced in a study of technical replicates of blood from several donors. The data were produced by immunoSEQ multiplex PCR, yet TCRdb's version contains in-frame clones alone and is incomplete. The sample includes tens of thousands of clones, 90% to 95% of them seen just once. The sequencing input was T cells isolated from PBMCs. All receptors come from a human donor in good health.

This chain uses TRBV7-3 with TRBJ1-2, with TRBD1 matching over 7 bases. CDR3 length: 16 amino acids. Germline V gene sequence: CDR1 SGHTA, CDR2 FQGTGA. Trimming removed 7 bases from V and 6 bases from J; junction bases left unmatched: 17. CDR3 nucleotides: TGTGCCAGCACCCACCGCGCCAGGGGGGAAGGAGATGGCTACACCTTC. This gives the protein CASTHRARGEGDGYTF.

The chain carries TRBV4-2 and TRBJ1-4, with D tentatively TRBD1 (6 bases). The CDR3 is made up of 18 amino acids. The V end lost 0 bases, the J end lost 6 bases, and 20 bases lay between the germline ends. Per the germline V gene, CDR1 is LGHNA and CDR2 is YNFKEQ. In DNA, the CDR3 is TGTGCCAGCAGCCAAGATTTACTGTTGGCAGGGGTAGATGAAAAACTGTTTTTT. This codes for CASSQDLLLAGVDEKLFF.

The chain uses TRBV29-1 and TRBJ2-1, with 9 bases that match TRBD2. V shed 7 bases, J shed 7 bases, and the junction held 5 bases outside the gene matches. The CDR3 has 12 amino acids. Germline CDR1 is SQVTM and CDR2 is ANQGSEA. CDR3 DNA sequence: TGCAGCGAAGAAGCGGGAGGTAATGAGCAGTTCTTC. Translated: CSEEAGGNEQFF.

The chain combines TRBV5-6 with TRBJ1-5; D not certain. The CDR3 is 15 residues long. Trimming left V 2 bases short and J 1 base short, with 10 bases between. The germline gives CDR1 SGHDT, CDR2 YYEEEE. For the CDR3, the DNA is TGTGCCAGCAGCTTCTTACTTGAGAGCAATCAGCCCCAGCATTTT. Its protein is CASSFLLESNQPQHF.

This clone has a handful of counts. V is TRBV28 and J is TRBJ2-7; 8 bases are a match to TRBD2. Per the germline V gene, CDR1 is MDHEN and CDR2 is SYDVKM. The CDR3 loop spans 16 amino acids. V trimming: 2 bases; J trimming: 4 bases; junction bases outside the gene matches: 10. The CDR3 region is CASSLRVELAGYEQYF. CDR3 nucleotides: TGTGCCAGCAGTTTACGGGTAGAGCTAGCGGGTTACGAGCAGTACTTC. The whole variable domain, filled in from reference TRBV28 and TRBJ2-7, reads DVKVTQSSRYLVKRTGEKVFLECVQDMDHENMFWYRQDPGLGLRLIYFSYDVKMKEKGDIPEGYSVSREKKERFSLILESASTNQTSMYLCASSLRVELAGYEQYFGPGTRLTVT.

This clone is a singleton in its sample. J is TRBJ2-1 and V is TRBV4-1; TRBD1 aligns across 9 bases. The V segment lost 4 bases and the J segment 4 bases; nucleotides outside the gene matches: 5. From germline, CDR1 is MGHRA and CDR2 YSYEKL. The CDR3 is 15 amino acids. CDR3 bases: TGCGCCAGCAGCCTCGGACAGGGGAAGTACAATGAGCAGTTCTTC. Translating gives CASSLGQGKYNEQFF.

The chain joins TRBV4-3 to TRBJ2-7, with 8 bases identical to TRBD2. From germline, CDR1 is LGHNA and CDR2 YSLEER. The CDR3 is 15 residues long. V lost 0 bases to trimming and J lost 4 bases; unmatched junction nucleotides: 5. CDR3 sequence (DNA): TGCGCCAGCAGCCAAGAGACTAGCGCTCCATACGAGCAGTACTTC. This encodes CASSQETSAPYEQYF.

The chain recombines TRBV7-8 with TRBJ2-1; the match to TRBD2 covers 12 bases. The CDR3 extends over 15 amino acids. Germline-derived CDR1 and CDR2 are SGHVS and FQNEAQ. V was clipped by 5 bases and J by 7 bases; unmatched bases: 6. The CDR3 DNA reads as TGTGCCAGCAGCCCTTGGACTAGCGGGACAAATGAGCAGTTCTTC. Its protein is CASSPWTSGTNEQFF.

The chain links TRBV18 to TRBJ1-2, with D possibly being TRBD1 (5 bases). Trimming removed 3 bases at V and 3 bases at J, with 23 bases between. The germline V gene encodes CDR1 KGHSH and CDR2 LQKENI. CDR3 length: 18 residues. The CDR3, as DNA: TGTGCCAGCTCACCCCGTATTGACCGGATAGCAGGGCACTATGGCTACACCTTC. It translates to CASSPRIDRIAGHYGYTF. Using reference TRBV18 and TRBJ1-2 for the parts outside the CDR3, the full variable domain is NAGVMQNPRHLVRRRGQEARLRCSPMKGHSHVYWYRQLPEEGLKFMVYLQKENIIDESGMPKERFSAEFPKEGPSILRIQQVVRGDSAAYFCASSPRIDRIAGHYGYTFGSGTRLTVV.

This chain links TRBV7-9 with TRBJ2-7; TRBD1 agrees at 10 bases. The CDR3 extends over 16 amino acids. Germline assignment: CDR1 SEHNR and CDR2 FQNEAQ (reference sequence). V dropped 7 bases and J dropped 2; count of bases not matched to a gene: 11. Here the CDR3 DNA reads TGTGCCAGCATCGAAAAAACCGGGACAGGGGCCTACGAGCAGTACTTC. This encodes CASIEKTGTGAYEQYF.

The chain employs TRBV30 and TRBJ2-1; 8 nucleotides agree with TRBD2. The junction had 5 bases not matched to a gene; V was cut back by 4 bases and J by 9 bases. Germline CDR1 GTSNPN, CDR2 SVGIG (reference sequence). CDR3 length: 12 residues. The CDR3 here is CAWKRERLEQFF. The CDR3 DNA sequence: TGTGCCTGGAAGCGGGAGAGGCTTGAGCAGTTCTTC.